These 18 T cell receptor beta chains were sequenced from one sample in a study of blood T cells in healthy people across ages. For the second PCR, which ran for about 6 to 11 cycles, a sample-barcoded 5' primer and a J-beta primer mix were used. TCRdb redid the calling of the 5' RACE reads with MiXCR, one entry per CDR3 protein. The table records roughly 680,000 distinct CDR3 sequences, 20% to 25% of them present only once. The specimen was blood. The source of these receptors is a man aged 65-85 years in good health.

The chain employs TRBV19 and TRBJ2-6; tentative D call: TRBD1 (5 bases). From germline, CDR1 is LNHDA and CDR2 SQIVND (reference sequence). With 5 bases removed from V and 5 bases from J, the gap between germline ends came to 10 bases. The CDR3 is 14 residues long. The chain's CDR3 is CASSWGLRANVLTF. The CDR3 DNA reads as TGTGCCAGTAGTTGGGGCCTACGGGCCAACGTCCTGACTTTC.

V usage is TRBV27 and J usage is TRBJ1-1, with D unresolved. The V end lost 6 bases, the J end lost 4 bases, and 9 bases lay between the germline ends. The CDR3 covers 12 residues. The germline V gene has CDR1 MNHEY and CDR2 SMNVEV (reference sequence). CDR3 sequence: CASRSLSTEAFF. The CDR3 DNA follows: TGTGCCAGCAGATCACTGAGCACTGAAGCTTTCTTT.

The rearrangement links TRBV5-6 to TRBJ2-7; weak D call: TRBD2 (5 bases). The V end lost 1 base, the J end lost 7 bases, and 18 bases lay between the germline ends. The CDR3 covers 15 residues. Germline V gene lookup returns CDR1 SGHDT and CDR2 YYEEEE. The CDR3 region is CASSLNAADSREQYF. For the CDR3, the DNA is TGTGCCAGCAGCTTGAACGCGGCGGACTCTCGGGAGCAGTACTTC.

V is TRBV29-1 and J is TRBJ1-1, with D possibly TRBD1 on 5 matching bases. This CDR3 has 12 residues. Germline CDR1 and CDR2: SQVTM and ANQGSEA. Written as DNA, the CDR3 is TGCAGTGTCGGGCAGGGGAACACTGAAGCTTTCTTT. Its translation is CSVGQGNTEAFF. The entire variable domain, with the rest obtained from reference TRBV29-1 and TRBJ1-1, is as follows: SAVISQKPSRDICQRGTSLTIQCQVDSQVTMMFWYRQQPGQSLTLIATANQGSEATYESGFVIDKFPISRPNLTFSTLTVSNMSPEDSSIYLCSVGQGNTEAFFGQGTRLTVV.

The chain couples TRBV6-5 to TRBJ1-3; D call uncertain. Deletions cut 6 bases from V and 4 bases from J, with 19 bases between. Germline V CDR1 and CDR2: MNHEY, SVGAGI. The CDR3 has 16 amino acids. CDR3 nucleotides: TGTGCCAGCAGGGCCCCGGCATCTCTCGCCGGAAACACCATATATTTT. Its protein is CASRAPASLAGNTIYF.

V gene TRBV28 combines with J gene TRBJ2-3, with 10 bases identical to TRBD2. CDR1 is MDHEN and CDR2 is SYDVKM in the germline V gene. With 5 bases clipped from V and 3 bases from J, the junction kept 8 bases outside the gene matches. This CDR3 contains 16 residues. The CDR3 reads CASSPRGTSDTDTQYF. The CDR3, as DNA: TGTGCCAGCAGTCCCCGAGGGACTAGCGATACAGATACGCAGTATTTT.

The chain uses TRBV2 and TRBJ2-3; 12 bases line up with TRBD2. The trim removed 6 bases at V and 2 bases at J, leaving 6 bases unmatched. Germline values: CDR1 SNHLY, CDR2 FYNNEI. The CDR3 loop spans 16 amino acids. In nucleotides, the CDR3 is TGTGCCAGCAGGCCGACTAGCGGGAGTCTCACAGATACGCAGTATTTT. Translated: CASRPTSGSLTDTQYF.

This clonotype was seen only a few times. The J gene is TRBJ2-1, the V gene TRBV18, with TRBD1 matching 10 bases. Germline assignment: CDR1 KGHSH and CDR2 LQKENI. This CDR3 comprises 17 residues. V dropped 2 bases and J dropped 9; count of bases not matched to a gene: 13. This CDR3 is CASSPVQTTGTGAEQFF. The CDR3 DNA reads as TGTGCCAGCTCACCAGTCCAGACCACCGGGACAGGGGCTGAGCAGTTCTTC.

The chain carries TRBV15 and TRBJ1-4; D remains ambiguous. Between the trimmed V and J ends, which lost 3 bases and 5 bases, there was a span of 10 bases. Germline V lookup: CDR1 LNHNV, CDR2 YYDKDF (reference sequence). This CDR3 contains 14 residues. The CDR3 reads CATSSGQKNEKLFF. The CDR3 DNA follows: TGTGCCACCAGCAGCGGGCAGAAAAATGAAAAACTGTTTTTT.

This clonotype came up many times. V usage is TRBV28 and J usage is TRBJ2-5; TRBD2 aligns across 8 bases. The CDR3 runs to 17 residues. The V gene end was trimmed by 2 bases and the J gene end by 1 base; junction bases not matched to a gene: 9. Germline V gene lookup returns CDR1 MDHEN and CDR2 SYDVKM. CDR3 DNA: TGTGCCAGCAGTTTAGAGTCGGTAGCGGGACTCCAAGAGACCCAGTACTTC. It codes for CASSLESVAGLQETQYF. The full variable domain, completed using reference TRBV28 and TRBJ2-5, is DVKVTQSSRYLVKRTGEKVFLECVQDMDHENMFWYRQDPGLGLRLIYFSYDVKMKEKGDIPEGYSVSREKKERFSLILESASTNQTSMYLCASSLESVAGLQETQYFGPGTRLLVL.

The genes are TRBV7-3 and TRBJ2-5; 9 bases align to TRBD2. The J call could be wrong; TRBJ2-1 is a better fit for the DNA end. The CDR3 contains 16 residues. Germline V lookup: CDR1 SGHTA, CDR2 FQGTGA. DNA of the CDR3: TGTGCCAGCAGCTTAACCGCCCTAGCGGGAAACAATGAGCAGTTCTTC. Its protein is CASSLTALAGNNEQFF.

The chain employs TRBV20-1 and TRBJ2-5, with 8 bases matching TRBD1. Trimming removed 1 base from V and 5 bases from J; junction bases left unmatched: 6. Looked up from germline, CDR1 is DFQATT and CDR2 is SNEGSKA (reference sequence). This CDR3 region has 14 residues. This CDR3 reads CSARAQTGVETQYF. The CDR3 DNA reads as TGCAGTGCTAGAGCTCAGACAGGGGTCGAGACCCAGTACTTC.

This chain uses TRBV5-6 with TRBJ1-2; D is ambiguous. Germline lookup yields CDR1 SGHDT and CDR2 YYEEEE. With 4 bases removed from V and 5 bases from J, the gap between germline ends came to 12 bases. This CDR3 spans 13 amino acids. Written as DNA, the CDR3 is TGTGCCAGCAGCGCTGTCCCGAGTTATGGCTACACCTTC. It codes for CASSAVPSYGYTF.

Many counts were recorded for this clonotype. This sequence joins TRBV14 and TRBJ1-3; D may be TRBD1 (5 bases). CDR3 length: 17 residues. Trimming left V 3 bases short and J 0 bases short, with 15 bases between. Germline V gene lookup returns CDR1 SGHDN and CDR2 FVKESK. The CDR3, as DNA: TGTGCCAGCAGCCAGGGGACGGGGGTGTACTCTGGAAACACCATATATTTT. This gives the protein CASSQGTGVYSGNTIYF.

The CDR3 reads CASSRPGQRDYGYTF. DNA for the CDR3: TGTGCCAGCAGTCGGCCGGGACAGAGGGACTATGGCTACACCTTC. The V call is TRBV6-6, the J call TRBJ1-2; TRBD1 matches at 7 bases. The CDR3 loop spans 15 amino acids. From germline, CDR1 is MNHNY and CDR2 SVGAGI (reference sequence). With V trimmed by 5 bases and J by 3 bases, 9 bases remained unmatched.

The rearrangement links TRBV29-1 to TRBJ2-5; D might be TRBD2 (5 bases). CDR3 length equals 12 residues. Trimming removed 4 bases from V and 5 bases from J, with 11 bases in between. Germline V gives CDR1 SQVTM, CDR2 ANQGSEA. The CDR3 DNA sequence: TGCAGCGTTGTTAGCGCGCCCGAGACCCAGTACTTC. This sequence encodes CSVVSAPETQYF.

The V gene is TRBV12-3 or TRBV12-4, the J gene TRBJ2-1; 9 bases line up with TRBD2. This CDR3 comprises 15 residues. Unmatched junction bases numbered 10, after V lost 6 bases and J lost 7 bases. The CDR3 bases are TGTGCCAGCAGCCCTAGTGGGACTAGCAGAAATGAGCAGTTCTTC. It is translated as CASSPSGTSRNEQFF.

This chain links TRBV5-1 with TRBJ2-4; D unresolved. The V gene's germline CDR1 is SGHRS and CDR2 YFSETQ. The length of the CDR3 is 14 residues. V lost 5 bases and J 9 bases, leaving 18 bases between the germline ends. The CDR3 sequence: CASREDVWLSIQYF. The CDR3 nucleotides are TGCGCCAGCAGAGAGGACGTATGGCTTAGCATTCAGTACTTC. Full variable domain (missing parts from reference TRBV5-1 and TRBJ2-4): KAGVTQTPRYLIKTRGQQVTLSCSPISGHRSVSWYQQTPGQGLQFLFEYFSETQRNKGNFPGRFSGRQFSNSRSEMNVSTLELGDSALYLCASREDVWLSIQYFGAGTRLSVL.